One TCR beta chain is described in this entry. The data belong to a study of blood T cell repertoires in COVID-19. About the study: Samples came from the United States, Italy and Spain, spanning acute and convalescent COVID-19. Sample material is recorded as cDNA or gDNA derived from T cells, B-cell-depleted T cells, or PBMCs.

CDR3 length equals 16 residues. Germline V lookup: CDR1 KGHSH, CDR2 LQKENI. V dropped 2 bases and J dropped 4; count of bases not matched to a gene: 8. In the original processing: Amplification of reference gene primers provided the estimated nucleated cell counts. The table came from immunoSEQ multiplex PCR; TCRdb's copy has only in-frame clones and leaves some out. V, J and clone size derive from that table, while D and trimming were established from the DNA sequence. The table includes 140,000 to 150,000 clones, 75% to 90% detected once. Sequencing used peripheral blood. The clonotype comes from a woman aged 55-75 years with COVID-19, enrolled during active disease. The chain uses TRBV18 and TRBJ2-7, with 10 bases lining up with TRBD2. CDR3 sequence: CASSPSPSGGEYEQYF. The DNA for the CDR3 is TGTGCCAGCTCACCATCCCCCAGCGGGGGGGAGTACGAGCAGTACTTC.